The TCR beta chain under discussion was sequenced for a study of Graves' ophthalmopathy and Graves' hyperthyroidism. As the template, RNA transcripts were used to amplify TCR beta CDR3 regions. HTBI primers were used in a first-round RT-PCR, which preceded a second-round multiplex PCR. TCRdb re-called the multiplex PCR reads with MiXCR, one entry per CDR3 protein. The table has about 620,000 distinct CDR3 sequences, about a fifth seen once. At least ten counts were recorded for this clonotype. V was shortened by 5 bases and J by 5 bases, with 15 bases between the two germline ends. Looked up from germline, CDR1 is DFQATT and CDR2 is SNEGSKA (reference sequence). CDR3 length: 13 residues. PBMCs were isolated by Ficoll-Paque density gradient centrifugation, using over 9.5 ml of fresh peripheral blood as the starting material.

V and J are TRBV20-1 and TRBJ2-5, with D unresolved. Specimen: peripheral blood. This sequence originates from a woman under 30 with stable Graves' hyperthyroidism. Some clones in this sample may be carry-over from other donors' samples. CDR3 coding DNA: TGCAGTGCTTATATCCGCCCCCCGGAGACCCAGTACTTC. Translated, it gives CSAYIRPPETQYF.